The 8 T cell receptor beta chains presented below share a single source sample, sequenced in a study of post-analysis software for immune sequencing data. General study findings and limits: When patients were compared with controls, about 5 TRBV segments were more frequent, TRBV5-6, TRBV5-1 and TRBV20-1 among them.

No antigens are known for them. TCR beta libraries were prepared from cDNA with unique molecular identifiers. Each CDR3 protein is one row after TCRdb ran MiXCR on the PCR reads. The sample carries roughly 700,000 distinct CDR3 sequences, around 27% recorded once. Sequenced input: blood. Receptors originate from a girl between 5 and 17 years old with multiple sclerosis.

This clonotype has only a few counts. The CDR3 DNA sequence: TGTGCCAGCAGACACGGACAGGGGGCAGCTGGGGCCAACGTCCTGACTTTC. Amino acid sequence: CASRHGQGAAGANVLTF. The chain couples TRBV7-9 to TRBJ2-6, with 11 bases lining up with TRBD1. Germline V lookup: CDR1 SEHNR, CDR2 FQNEAQ (reference sequence). The CDR3 sequence is 17 residues long. V dropped 6 bases and J dropped 2; count of bases not matched to a gene: 6.

This clonotype turned up a few times. The chain is built from TRBV20-1 and TRBJ1-5, with 9 nucleotides matching TRBD1. This CDR3 has 16 amino acids. V dropped 0 bases and J dropped 2; count of bases not matched to a gene: 5. CDR1 and CDR2 (germline): DFQATT, SNEGSKA (reference sequence). The CDR3 DNA reads TGCAGTGCTAGAGAGCTACAGGGGGCAGGCAATCAGCCCCAGCATTTT. Protein product: CSARELQGAGNQPQHF.

On this clonotype itself: An end of the junction differs from the germline gene, which may be a read error. The V gene is TRBV4-2, the J gene TRBJ1-1, with 8 bases that match TRBD1. Looked up from germline, CDR1 is LGHNA and CDR2 is YNFKEQ. This CDR3 is built from 12 residues. The CDR3 reads CAGSQDRAEAFF. CDR3 bases: TGTGCCGGCAGCCAGGACAGGGCTGAAGCTTTCTTT.

V usage is TRBV7-2 and J usage is TRBJ1-5; 9 nucleotides match TRBD1. With 5 bases clipped from V and 9 bases from J, the junction kept 11 bases outside the gene matches. The CDR3 spans 15 residues. Germline V gene data show CDR1 as SGHTA and CDR2 as FQGNSA. This CDR3 is CASSADRGSQWPQHF. The CDR3 DNA is TGTGCCAGCAGCGCGGACAGGGGTTCCCAATGGCCCCAGCATTTT.

This clonotype was counted a few times. The chain links TRBV25-1 to TRBJ1-2, with 8 positions matching TRBD1. The CDR3 is 17 residues long. Germline CDR1 and CDR2: MGHDK and SYGVNS. V lost 4 bases and J lost 8; bases outside the gene matches: 18. The CDR3 DNA sequence: TGTGCCAGCAGTGCCCTAGGTTTGGGCAGGGGGCGAGGAGGCTACACCTTC. Protein: CASSALGLGRGRGGYTF.

This clonotype was detected only once. This chain links TRBV10-3 with TRBJ1-2; D is perhaps TRBD1 (5 bases). The V gene's germline CDR1 is ENHRY and CDR2 SYGVKD. The ends were cut back, 4 bases at V and 2 bases at J, with 14 bases in the middle. The CDR3 is made up of 15 amino acids. CDR3 in amino acids: CAISGGGLVNYGYTF. CDR3 bases: TGTGCCATCAGTGGGGGGGGGTTGGTGAACTATGGCTACACCTTC.

The V and J genes are TRBV6-4 and TRBJ2-7; 7 bases are a match to TRBD2. J gave up 0 bases and V 8 bases, and 10 bases lay outside the gene matches. The CDR3 length is 15 residues. Germline V gene data show CDR1 as MRHNA and CDR2 as SNTAGT. The CDR3 DNA sequence: TGTGCCAGCCCCCGAGGGCGGGAGACCTCCTACGAGCAGTACTTC. Protein sequence: CASPRGRETSYEQYF.

The table lists this clonotype with a few counts. This chain uses TRBV5-1 with TRBJ2-6; D is undetermined. The CDR3 spans 14 residues. V lost 9 bases and J lost 2, with 12 bases in between. Germline assignment: CDR1 SGHRS and CDR2 YFSETQ. The CDR3 sequence is CATQIYPGANVLTF. CDR3 nucleotides: TGCGCCACCCAGATATATCCTGGGGCCAACGTCCTGACTTTC. Full variable domain (rest looked up from reference TRBV5-1 and TRBJ2-6): KAGVTQTPRYLIKTRGQQVTLSCSPISGHRSVSWYQQTPGQGLQFLFEYFSETQRNKGNFPGRFSGRQFSNSRSEMNVSTLELGDSALYLCATQIYPGANVLTFGAGSRLTVL.